A single sample is the source of the 3 T cell receptor beta chains below, sequenced in a study of early T cells in non-severe SARS-CoV-2 infection. TCRdb reprocessed the 5' RACE reads with MiXCR, giving one entry per CDR3 protein. The sample contains some 38,000 distinct CDR3 sequences, 3.5% to 5% of which appear only once. Input material: whole blood. The receptor source for this set is an adult who was a healthcare worker with PCR-confirmed SARS-CoV-2 infection or an uninfected control (not recorded which).

Ten or more counts support this clonotype. This chain connects TRBV30 to TRBJ1-1; D gene uncertain. Germline values: CDR1 GTSNPN, CDR2 SVGIG (reference sequence). Trimming shortened V by 5 bases and J by 1 base, and 8 bases separated the two germline ends. This CDR3 is built from 12 residues. The CDR3 sequence is CAWDPGNTEAFF. DNA for the CDR3: TGTGCCTGGGACCCCGGGAACACTGAAGCTTTCTTT.

This clonotype was observed a few times. The chain links TRBV30 to TRBJ2-5; TRBD2 matches 9 bases. This CDR3 has 17 amino acids. Trimming at V came to 2 bases and at J to 0 bases, leaving 10 bases not matched to a gene. CDR1 is GTSNPN, CDR2 SVGIG, per germline (reference sequence). CDR3 residues: CAWSPCWASGDQETQYF. CDR3 in DNA: TGTGCCTGGAGTCCCTGCTGGGCTAGCGGGGACCAAGAGACCCAGTACTTC.

This clonotype was counted ten times or more. This chain links TRBV27 with TRBJ1-1; D remains ambiguous. The CDR3 is 14 residues long. Germline-derived CDR1 and CDR2 are MNHEY and SMNVEV (reference sequence). V was pared by 3 bases and J by 4 bases, with 12 bases between. CDR3 protein: CASSFTAEGTEAFF. The CDR3 region has the DNA TGTGCCAGCAGTTTTACAGCGGAGGGCACTGAAGCTTTCTTT.